This TCR beta chain was sequenced for a study of shared clonotypes between healthy human individuals. The assay used deep level. Assay used: immunoSEQ multiplex PCR; TCRdb lists only in-frame clones, some missing. The sample consists of about 600,000 clones, around 97% of them appearing once. The study enrolled healthy HIV-negative adults without recent acute infections or vaccinations as donors. A single count supports this clone. The V gene lost 0 bases and the J gene lost 12 bases, with 20 bases spanning the gap. This CDR3 region has 14 residues. CDR1 and CDR2 (germline): GTSNPN, SVGIG (reference sequence).

J is TRBJ2-5 and V is TRBV30; D is possibly TRBD1 (6 bases). The sequenced sample was naive CD4+ T cells sorted from blood. Sample subset: CD45RA+ positively selected. The receptor was isolated from a woman aged 25 to 39 in good health. CDR3 DNA: TGTGCCTGGAGTGTGGGGACATCCAACGAAGAGAAGTACTTC. Translating it yields CAWSVGTSNEEKYF. Using reference TRBV30 and TRBJ2-5 for the parts outside the CDR3, the full variable domain is SQTIHQWPATLVQPVGSPLSLECTVEGTSNPNLYWYRQAAGRGLQLLFYSVGIGQISSEVPQNLSASRPQDRQFILSSKKLLLSDSGFYLCAWSVGTSNEEKYFGPGTRLLVL.